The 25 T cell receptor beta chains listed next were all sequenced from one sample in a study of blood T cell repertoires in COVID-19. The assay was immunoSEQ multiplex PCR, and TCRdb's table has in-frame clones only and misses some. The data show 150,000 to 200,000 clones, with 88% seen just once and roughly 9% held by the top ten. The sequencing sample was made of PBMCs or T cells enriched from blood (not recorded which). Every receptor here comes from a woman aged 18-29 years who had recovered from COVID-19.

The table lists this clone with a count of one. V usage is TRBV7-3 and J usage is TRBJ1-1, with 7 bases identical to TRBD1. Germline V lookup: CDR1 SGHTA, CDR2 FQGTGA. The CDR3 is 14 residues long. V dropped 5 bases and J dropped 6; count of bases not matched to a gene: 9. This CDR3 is CASSIKDRAAEAFF. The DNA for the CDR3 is TGTGCCAGCAGCATAAAAGACAGGGCGGCTGAAGCTTTCTTT.

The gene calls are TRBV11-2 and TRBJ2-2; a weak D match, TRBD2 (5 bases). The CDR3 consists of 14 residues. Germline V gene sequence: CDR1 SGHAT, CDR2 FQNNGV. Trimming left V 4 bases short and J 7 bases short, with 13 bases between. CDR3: CASSSRGVDGELFF. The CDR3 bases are TGTGCCAGCAGCTCTCGGGGTGTCGACGGGGAGCTGTTTTTT.

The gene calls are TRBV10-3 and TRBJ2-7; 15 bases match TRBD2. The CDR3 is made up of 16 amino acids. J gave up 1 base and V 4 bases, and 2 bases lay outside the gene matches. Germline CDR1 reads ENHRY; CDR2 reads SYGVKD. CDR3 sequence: CAISGTSGRGSYEQYF. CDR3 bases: TGTGCCATCAGTGGGACTAGCGGGAGGGGTTCCTACGAGCAGTACTTC.

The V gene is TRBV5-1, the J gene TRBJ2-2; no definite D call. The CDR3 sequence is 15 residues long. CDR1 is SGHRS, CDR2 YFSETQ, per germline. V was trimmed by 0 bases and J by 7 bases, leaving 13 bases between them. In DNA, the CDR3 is TGCGCCAGCAGCTTGGGCGGTAACGCGTTCGGGGAGCTGTTTTTT. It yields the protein CASSLGGNAFGELFF.

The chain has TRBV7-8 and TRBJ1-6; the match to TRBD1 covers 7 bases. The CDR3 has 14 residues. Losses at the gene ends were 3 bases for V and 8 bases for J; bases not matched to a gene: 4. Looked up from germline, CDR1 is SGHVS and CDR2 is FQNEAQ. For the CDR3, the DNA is TGTGCCAGCAGCTTCGGACAGGAAGATTCACCCCTCCACTTT. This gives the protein CASSFGQEDSPLHF.

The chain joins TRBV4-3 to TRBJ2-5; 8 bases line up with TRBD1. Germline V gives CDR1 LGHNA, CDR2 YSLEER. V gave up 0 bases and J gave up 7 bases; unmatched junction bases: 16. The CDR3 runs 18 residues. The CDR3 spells CASSQDRTGMRMSVTQYF. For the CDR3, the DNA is TGCGCCAGCAGCCAAGACAGGACAGGGATGCGGATGTCGGTGACCCAGTACTTC.

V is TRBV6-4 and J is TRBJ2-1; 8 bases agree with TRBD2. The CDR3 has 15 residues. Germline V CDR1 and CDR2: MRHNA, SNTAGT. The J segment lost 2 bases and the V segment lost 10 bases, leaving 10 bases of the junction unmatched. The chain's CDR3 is CATAGGAPAYNEQFF. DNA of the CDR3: TGTGCCACCGCCGGGGGGGCTCCAGCCTACAATGAGCAGTTCTTC.

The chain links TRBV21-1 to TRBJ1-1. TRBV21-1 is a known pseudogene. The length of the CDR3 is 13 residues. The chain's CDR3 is CASSKVLVTEAFF. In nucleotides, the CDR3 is TGTGCCAGCAGCAAAGTACTAGTCACTGAAGCTTTCTTT.

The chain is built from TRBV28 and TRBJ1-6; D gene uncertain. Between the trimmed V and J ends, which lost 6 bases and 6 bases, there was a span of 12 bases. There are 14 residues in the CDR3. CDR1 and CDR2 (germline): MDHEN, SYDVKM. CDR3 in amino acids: CASSPLIPNSPLHF. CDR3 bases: TGTGCCAGCAGCCCTCTAATTCCTAATTCACCCCTCCACTTT.

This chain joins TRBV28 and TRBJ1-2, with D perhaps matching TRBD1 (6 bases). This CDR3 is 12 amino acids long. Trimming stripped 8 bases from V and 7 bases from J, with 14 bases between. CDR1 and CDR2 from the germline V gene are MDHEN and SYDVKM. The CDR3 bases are TGTGCCAGCGGGGGGGCGCGCCCTGGCTACACCTTC. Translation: CASGGARPGYTF.

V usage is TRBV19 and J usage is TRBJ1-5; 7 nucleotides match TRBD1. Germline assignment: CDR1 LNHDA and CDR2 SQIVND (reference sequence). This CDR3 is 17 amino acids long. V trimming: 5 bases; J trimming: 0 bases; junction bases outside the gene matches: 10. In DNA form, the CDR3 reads TGTGCCAGTAGTCTTGGCAGGGGGGTTTATAGCAATCAGCCCCAGCATTTT. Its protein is CASSLGRGVYSNQPQHF.

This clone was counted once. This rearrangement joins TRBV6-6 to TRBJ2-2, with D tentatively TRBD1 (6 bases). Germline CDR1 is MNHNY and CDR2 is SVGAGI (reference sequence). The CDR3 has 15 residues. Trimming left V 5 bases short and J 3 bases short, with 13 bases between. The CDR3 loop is CASSLTGSDTGELFF. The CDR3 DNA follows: TGTGCCAGCAGTCTTACAGGGTCGGACACCGGGGAGCTGTTTTTT.

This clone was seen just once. The DNA of the CDR3 is TGCGCCAGCAGCCAGGGGCAGGCGGACAGGGCAGGGGCCAACGTCCTGACTTTC. Translation: CASSQGQADRAGANVLTF. This chain links TRBV5-1 with TRBJ2-6; TRBD1 aligns across 8 bases. The V gene end was trimmed by 4 bases and the J gene end by 4 bases; junction bases not matched to a gene: 13. Germline CDR1 SGHRS, CDR2 YFSETQ. The length of the CDR3 is 18 residues.

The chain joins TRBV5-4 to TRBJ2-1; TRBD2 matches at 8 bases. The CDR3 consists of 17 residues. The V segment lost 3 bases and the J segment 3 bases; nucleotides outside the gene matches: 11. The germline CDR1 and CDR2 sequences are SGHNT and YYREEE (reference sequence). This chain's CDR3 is CASSWDLMREDYNEQFF. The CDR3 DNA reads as TGTGCCAGCAGCTGGGACCTCATGCGGGAGGACTACAATGAGCAGTTCTTC.

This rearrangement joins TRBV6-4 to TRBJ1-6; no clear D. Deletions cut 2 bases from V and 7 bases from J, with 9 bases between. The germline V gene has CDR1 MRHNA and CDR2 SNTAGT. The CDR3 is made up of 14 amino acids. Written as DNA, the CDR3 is TGTGCCAGCAGTGACCCGGTTATGAATTCACCCCTCCACTTT. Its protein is CASSDPVMNSPLHF.

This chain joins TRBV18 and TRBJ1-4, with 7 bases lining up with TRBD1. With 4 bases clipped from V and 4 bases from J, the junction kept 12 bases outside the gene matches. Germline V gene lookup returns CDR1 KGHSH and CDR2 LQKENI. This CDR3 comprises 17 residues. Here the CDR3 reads CASSLHQGQVDNEKLFF. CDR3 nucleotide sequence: TGTGCCAGCTCACTTCACCAAGGACAGGTAGATAATGAAAAACTGTTTTTT.

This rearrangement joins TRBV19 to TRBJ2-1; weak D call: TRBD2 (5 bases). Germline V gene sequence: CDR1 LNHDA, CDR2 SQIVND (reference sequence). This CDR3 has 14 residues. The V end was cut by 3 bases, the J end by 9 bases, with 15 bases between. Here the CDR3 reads CASSMYASLGEQFF. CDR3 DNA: TGTGCCAGTAGTATGTATGCTAGCCTTGGTGAGCAGTTCTTC.

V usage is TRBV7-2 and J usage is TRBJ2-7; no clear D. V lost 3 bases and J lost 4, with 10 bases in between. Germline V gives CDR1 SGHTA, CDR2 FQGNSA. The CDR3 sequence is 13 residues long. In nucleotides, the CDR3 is TGTGCCAGCAGCTTCGACACGTTATACGAGCAGTACTTC. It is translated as CASSFDTLYEQYF.

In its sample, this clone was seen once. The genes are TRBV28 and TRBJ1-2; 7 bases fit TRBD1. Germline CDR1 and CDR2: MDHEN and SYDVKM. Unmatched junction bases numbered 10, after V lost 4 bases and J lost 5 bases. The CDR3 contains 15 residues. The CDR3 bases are TGTGCCAGCAGTTCATCTTCCGGGACAGTATATGGCTACACCTTC. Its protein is CASSSSSGTVYGYTF.

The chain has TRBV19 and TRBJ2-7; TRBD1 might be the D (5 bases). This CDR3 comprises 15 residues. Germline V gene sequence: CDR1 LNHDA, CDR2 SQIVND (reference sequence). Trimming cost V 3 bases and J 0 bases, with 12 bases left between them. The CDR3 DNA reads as TGTGCCAGTAGTATCTTCTCAGGGCACTCCTACGAGCAGTACTTC. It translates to CASSIFSGHSYEQYF. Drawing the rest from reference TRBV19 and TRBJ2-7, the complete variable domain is DGGITQSPKYLFRKEGQNVTLSCEQNLNHDAMYWYRQDPGQGLRLIYYSQIVNDFQKGDIAEGYSVSREKKESFPLTVTSAQKNPTAFYLCASSIFSGHSYEQYFGPGTRLTVT.

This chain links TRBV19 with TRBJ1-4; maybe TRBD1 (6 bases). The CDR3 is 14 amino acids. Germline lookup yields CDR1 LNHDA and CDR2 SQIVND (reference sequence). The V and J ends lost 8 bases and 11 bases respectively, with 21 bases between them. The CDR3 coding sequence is TGTGCCAGTGAAGGAGCAATCGGGCAGGGGAAACTGTTTTTT. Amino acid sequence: CASEGAIGQGKLFF.

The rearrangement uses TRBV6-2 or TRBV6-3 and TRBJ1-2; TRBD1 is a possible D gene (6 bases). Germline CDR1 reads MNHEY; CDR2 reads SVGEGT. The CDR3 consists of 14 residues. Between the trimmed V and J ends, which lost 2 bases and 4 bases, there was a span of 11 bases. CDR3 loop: CASSYTGGGYGYTF. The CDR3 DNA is TGTGCCAGCAGTTACACGGGGGGCGGCTATGGCTACACCTTC.

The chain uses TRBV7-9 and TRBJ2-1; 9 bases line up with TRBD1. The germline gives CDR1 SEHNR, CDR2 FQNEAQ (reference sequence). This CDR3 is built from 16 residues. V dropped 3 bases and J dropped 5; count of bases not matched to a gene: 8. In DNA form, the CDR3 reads TGTGCCAGCAGCTTCGCTACAGGGGGCGGGAACAATGAGCAGTTCTTC. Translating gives CASSFATGGGNNEQFF. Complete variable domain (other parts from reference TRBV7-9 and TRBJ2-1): DTGVSQNPRHKITKRGQNVTFRCDPISEHNRLYWYRQTLGQGPEFLTYFQNEAQLEKSRLLSDRFSAERPKGSFSTLEIQRTEQGDSAMYLCASSFATGGGNNEQFFGPGTRLTVL.

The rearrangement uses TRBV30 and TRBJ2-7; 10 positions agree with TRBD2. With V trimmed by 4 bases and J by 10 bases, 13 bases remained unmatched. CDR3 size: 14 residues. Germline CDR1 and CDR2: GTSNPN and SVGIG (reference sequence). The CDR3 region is CAWTPGTSDPPQYF. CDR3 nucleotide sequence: TGTGCCTGGACCCCCGGGACTAGCGATCCGCCCCAGTACTTC.

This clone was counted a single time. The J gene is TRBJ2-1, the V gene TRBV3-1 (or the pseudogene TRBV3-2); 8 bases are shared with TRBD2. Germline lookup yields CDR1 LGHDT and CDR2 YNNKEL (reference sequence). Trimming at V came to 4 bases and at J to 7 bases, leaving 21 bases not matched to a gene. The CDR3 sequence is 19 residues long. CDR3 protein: CASSLKGTPSAGAINEQFF. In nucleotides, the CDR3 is TGTGCCAGCAGCCTAAAAGGGACCCCATCAGCGGGAGCTATAAATGAGCAGTTCTTC.